The 15 T cell receptor beta chains presented below share a single source sample, sequenced in a study of blood T cell repertoires in COVID-19. Data came from immunoSEQ multiplex PCR; TCRdb stores just in-frame clones and leaves some out. The data contain some 320,000 clones, 90% to 95% of them singletons. The sequenced sample was PBMCs or T cells enriched from blood (not recorded which). These receptors were collected from a woman in her twenties or thirties who had been exposed to COVID-19.

This chain connects TRBV6-5 to TRBJ2-6, with a possible D match to TRBD2 (5 bases). Trimming took off 10 bases at V and 4 bases at J, with 14 bases between the two ends. Germline loops: CDR1 MNHEY, CDR2 SVGAGI. This CDR3 has 14 residues. CDR3 sequence (DNA): TGTGCCACTCTCCACACGGGGGGGGCCAACGTCCTGACTTTC. This translates into CATLHTGGANVLTF.

The gene calls are TRBV5-6 and TRBJ1-3, with 12 bases aligning to TRBD1. Germline CDR1 is SGHDT and CDR2 is YYEEEE. V was clipped by 4 bases and J by 3 bases; unmatched bases: 14. The CDR3 has 19 amino acids. The CDR3 reads CASSGTGTGGNLGGNTIYF. The CDR3 DNA sequence: TGTGCCAGCAGCGGGACCGGGACAGGGGGCAATTTGGGTGGAAACACCATATATTTT.

The chain is built from TRBV3-1 (or the pseudogene TRBV3-2) and TRBJ2-1; TRBD1 agrees at 11 bases. This CDR3 spans 15 amino acids. Germline lookup yields CDR1 LGHDT and CDR2 YNNKEL (reference sequence). Trimming removed 8 bases from V and 2 bases from J; junction bases left unmatched: 5. The CDR3 coding sequence is TGTGCCAGCGGGGGACAGGGGGTTGCCTACAATGAGCAGTTCTTC. Protein sequence: CASGGQGVAYNEQFF.

This chain links TRBV7-2 with TRBJ2-1, with 13 bases matching TRBD2. The CDR3 runs to 16 residues. CDR1 and CDR2 (germline): SGHTA, FQGNSA. V was pared by 5 bases and J by 5 bases, with 6 bases of the junction left unmatched. The CDR3 loop reads CASSVTSGGTNNEQFF. The CDR3 DNA reads TGTGCCAGCAGCGTGACTAGCGGGGGGACGAACAATGAGCAGTTCTTC.

The chain combines TRBV7-8 with TRBJ1-5; 7 bases agree with TRBD1. The V gene's germline CDR1 is SGHVS and CDR2 FQNEAQ. This CDR3 comprises 16 residues. The V segment lost 5 bases and the J segment 0 bases; nucleotides outside the gene matches: 7. The CDR3 region has the DNA TGTGCCAGCAGCCAAATACAGGGGCTTAGCAATCAGCCCCAGCATTTT. This codes for CASSQIQGLSNQPQHF.

V gene TRBV6-5 combines with J gene TRBJ1-3; 10 bases are shared with TRBD1. The CDR3 is 15 residues long. Germline V gene data show CDR1 as MNHEY and CDR2 as SVGAGI. V lost 5 bases, J lost 4 bases, and 5 bases stayed unmatched. In DNA, the CDR3 is TGTGCCAGCAGTCGACAGGGGGCAGGAGGAAACACCATATATTTT. Its protein is CASSRQGAGGNTIYF.

This clone was observed a few times. The chain recombines TRBV5-5 with TRBJ1-2; tentatively, D is TRBD1 (6 bases). CDR3 length: 13 amino acids. Trimming stripped 2 bases from V and 7 bases from J, with 12 bases between. The V gene's germline CDR1 is SGHKS and CDR2 YYEKEE (reference sequence). CDR3 sequence reads: CASSFAGQSGYTF. DNA for the CDR3: TGTGCCAGCAGCTTCGCCGGACAGTCTGGCTACACCTTC.

This sequence joins TRBV5-8 and TRBJ1-2; 8 nucleotides agree with TRBD1. Trimming cost V 1 base and J 2 bases; bases outside gene matches: 1. CDR1 is SGHTS and CDR2 is YDEGEE in the germline V gene. This CDR3 has 14 residues. CDR3 amino acids: CASSLRQGNYGYTF. CDR3 DNA: TGTGCCAGCAGCTTGAGACAGGGGAACTATGGCTACACCTTC. Full variable domain (missing parts from reference TRBV5-8 and TRBJ1-2): EAGVTQSPTHLIKTRGQQATLRCSPISGHTSVYWYQQALGLGLQFLLWYDEGEERNRGNFPPRFSGRQFPNYSSELNVNALELEDSALYLCASSLRQGNYGYTFGSGTRLTVV.

CDR3 DNA: TGCGCCAGCAGCTTGGGAGCTAACTATGGCTACACCTTC. Translated, it gives CASSLGANYGYTF. V usage is TRBV5-1 and J usage is TRBJ1-2, with D unresolved. The germline gives CDR1 SGHRS, CDR2 YFSETQ. This CDR3 contains 13 residues. Trimming removed 0 bases from V and 0 bases from J, with 3 bases in between.

The chain recombines TRBV18 with TRBJ2-7; TRBD1 matches at 9 bases. Looked up from germline, CDR1 is KGHSH and CDR2 is LQKENI. Trimming removed 1 base from V and 3 bases from J; junction bases left unmatched: 7. The CDR3 is 16 amino acids. The DNA of the CDR3 is TGTGCCAGCTCACCACTGATCGGGACAGGGAACTACGAGCAGTACTTC. Translated: CASSPLIGTGNYEQYF.

This rearrangement joins TRBV5-5 to TRBJ1-6; 7 nucleotides match TRBD1. CDR3 length equals 15 residues. Losses at the gene ends were 9 bases for V and 9 bases for J; bases not matched to a gene: 15. From germline, CDR1 is SGHKS and CDR2 YYEKEE (reference sequence). CDR3 protein: CATEPGDSIGSPLHF. In nucleotides, the CDR3 is TGTGCCACCGAACCCGGGGACAGTATTGGTTCACCCCTCCACTTT.

Here the CDR3 reads CASSEGRNRGFRETQYF. CDR3 DNA: TGTGCCAGCAGTGAAGGGAGGAACAGGGGGTTTCGAGAGACCCAGTACTTC. The V gene is TRBV6-1, the J gene TRBJ2-5; the match to TRBD1 covers 8 bases. The CDR3 length is 17 residues. V lost 1 base and J lost 4; bases outside the gene matches: 11. Germline loops: CDR1 MNHNS, CDR2 SASEGT.

The chain employs TRBV4-3 and TRBJ2-2; no reliable D call. The CDR3 is made up of 14 amino acids. Deletions cut 0 bases from V and 7 bases from J, with 9 bases between. Looked up from germline, CDR1 is LGHNA and CDR2 is YSLEER. The CDR3 here is CASSQESVNGELFF. For the CDR3, the DNA is TGCGCCAGCAGCCAAGAATCGGTAAACGGGGAGCTGTTTTTT.

The V call is TRBV5-3, the J call TRBJ1-2; 8 nucleotides agree with TRBD1. TRBV5-3 is reported as an ORF; its role is uncertain. CDR3 length equals 14 residues. V lost 4 bases and J lost 5; bases outside the gene matches: 7. CDR3 bases: TGTGCCAGAAGCAAGGACAGGGAATGGTATGGCTACACCTTC. Its protein is CARSKDREWYGYTF.

The chain links TRBV10-3 to TRBJ2-2, with TRBD1 matching 8 bases. V dropped 6 bases and J dropped 5; count of bases not matched to a gene: 11. The CDR3 length is 16 residues. Per germline, CDR1 ENHRY and CDR2 SYGVKD. The CDR3, as DNA: TGTGCCATCAGAGCCTCGACAGGGGCGGGGACCGGGGAGCTGTTTTTT. Protein product: CAIRASTGAGTGELFF.